The source of this T cell receptor (beta chain) is a study of cytomegalovirus exposure and HLA in healthy donors. Study findings and constraints: Most sequenced TCRs were rare (though some public TCRs occurred in many donors).

It was with 60 Vbeta and 13 Jbeta primers that the PCR ran. Sequencing was performed with immunoSEQ multiplex PCR; in TCRdb, only in-frame clones are kept and a portion is missing. The data show under 150,000 clones, with roughly 68% seen just once and more than 4% held by the top ten. As concerns this clone: The target antigen is unknown.

This CDR3 is built from 16 residues. Germline V CDR1 and CDR2: SGHNT, YENEEA. Deletions cut 1 base from V and 2 bases from J, with 15 bases between. The sequenced sample was PBMCs. The sequence was obtained from a man in his 60s in good health and CMV-seronegative. The V gene is TRBV11-3, the J gene TRBJ2-7, with a tentative D call TRBD2 (5 bases). The CDR3 nucleotides read TGTGCCAGCAGCTTAGGTCCCCCGGAGGCCGCCTACGAGCAGTACTTC. This sequence encodes CASSLGPPEAAYEQYF.